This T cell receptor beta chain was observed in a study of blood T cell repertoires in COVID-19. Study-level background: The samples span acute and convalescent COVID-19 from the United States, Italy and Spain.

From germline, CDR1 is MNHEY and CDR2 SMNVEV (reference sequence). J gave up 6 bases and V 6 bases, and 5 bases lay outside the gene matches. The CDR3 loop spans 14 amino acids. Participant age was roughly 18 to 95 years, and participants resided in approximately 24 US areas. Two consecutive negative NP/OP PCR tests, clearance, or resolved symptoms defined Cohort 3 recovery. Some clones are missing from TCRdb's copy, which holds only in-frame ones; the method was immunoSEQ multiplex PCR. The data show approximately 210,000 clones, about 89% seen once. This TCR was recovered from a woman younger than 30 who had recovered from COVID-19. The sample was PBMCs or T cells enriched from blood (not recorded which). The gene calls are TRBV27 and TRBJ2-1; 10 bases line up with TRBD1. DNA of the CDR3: TGTGCCAGCAGCGACAGGGGGCTCATCAATGAGCAGTTCTTC. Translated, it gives CASSDRGLINEQFF.